This TCR beta chain was identified in a study of T-cell reconstitution after alpha-beta-depleted transplantation in children (TCRdb year 2016). Regarding the research as a whole: Using TCR repertoire profiling, the study followed T-cell immune reconstitution in a quantitative way in children after TCRalphabeta/CD19-depleted allogeneic hematopoietic cell transplantation.

Comments on this clonotype: Its antigen has not been determined. Base quality data are lacking; no much larger clone is found one base away.

Inclusive of the bounding cysteine and phenylalanine, the CDR3 is 12 residues long. The retained sequence is limited to the CDR3, 36 bases, with the frame set at the first base. V loses 8 bases, J loses 8 bases, and the germline ends lie 13 bases apart. The CDR1 and CDR2 encoded by the germline V gene are MGHDK and SYGVNS. Library preparation was by PCR. The reads were generated on an Illumina HiSeq 2500. TCR libraries were prepared with molecular barcoding, using unique molecular identifiers to normalize TCRbeta repertoire quantification. Clones were called with MiXCR by TCRdb after fastp trimmed the public reads at Q25, and only in-frame beta chains were retained. Identical CDR3 protein sequences are pooled into one entry, listed with their most common genes and DNA. This sample gives 500,000 or so distinct CDR3 sequences in total; over 25% of them show up just once. The leading ten clones occupy approximately 2.3% of the sample.

The chain couples TRBV25-1 to TRBJ2-1, with the D gene not clear enough to name. The source of this sequence is a human donor who donated a stem cell graft to a child with aplastic anemia. This specimen consisted of PBMCs from the stem cell graft donor, obtained from the stem cell graft. The sequenced DNA: TGTGCCAGCTGTTGGGGTGGGGATGAGCAGTTCTTC. This codes for CASCWGGDEQFF.